This TCR beta chain was captured by sequencing in a study of cytomegalovirus exposure and HLA in healthy donors. In the study overall: When fewer than 400 donors were genotyped, over 80% of them were found to fall in the Caucasian-associated ancestry cluster. Study conclusions and caveats: Investigators reported some 150 TCR beta chains as tied to cytomegalovirus.

As regards this clone: Its cognate antigen is unknown.

The CDR3 totals 17 residues. CDR1 and CDR2 (germline): MDHEN, SYDVKM. V lost 5 bases, J lost 5 bases, and 24 bases lay in between. The PCR had 60 Vbeta and 13 Jbeta primers. Profiled with immunoSEQ multiplex PCR; TCRdb holds only in-frame clones, not every one. The table has some 190,000 clones, roughly four fifths seen once. The J gene is TRBJ1-2, the V gene TRBV28, with D maybe TRBD1 (6 bases). Source material: PBMCs. The receptor comes from a woman younger than 45 in good health and CMV-seropositive. This CDR3 reads CASSLRTVGEGLYGYTF. In DNA form, the CDR3 reads TGTGCCAGCAGTCTCCGGACAGTGGGGGAGGGCCTTTATGGCTACACCTTC.